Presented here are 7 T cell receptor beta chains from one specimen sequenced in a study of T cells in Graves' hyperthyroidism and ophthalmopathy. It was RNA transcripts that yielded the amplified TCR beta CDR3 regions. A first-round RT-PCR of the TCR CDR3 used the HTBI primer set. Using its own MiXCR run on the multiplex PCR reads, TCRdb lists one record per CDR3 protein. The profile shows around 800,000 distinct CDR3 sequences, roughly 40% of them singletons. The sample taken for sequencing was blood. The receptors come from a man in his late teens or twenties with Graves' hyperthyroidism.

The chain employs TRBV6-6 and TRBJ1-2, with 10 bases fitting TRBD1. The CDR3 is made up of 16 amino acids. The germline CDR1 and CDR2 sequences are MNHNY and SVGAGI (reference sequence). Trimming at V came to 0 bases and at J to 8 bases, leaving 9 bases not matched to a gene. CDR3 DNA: TGTGCCAGCAGTTACTCCCTGACAGGGGGCTTGGGAGGCTACACCTTC. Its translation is CASSYSLTGGLGGYTF.

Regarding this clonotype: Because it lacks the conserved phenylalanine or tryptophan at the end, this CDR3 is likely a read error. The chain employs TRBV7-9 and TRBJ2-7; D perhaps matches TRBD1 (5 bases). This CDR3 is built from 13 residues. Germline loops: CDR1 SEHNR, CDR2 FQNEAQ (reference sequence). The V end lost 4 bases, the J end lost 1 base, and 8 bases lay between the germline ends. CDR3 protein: CASSSDSSYEQYS. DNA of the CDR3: TGTGCCAGCAGCTCCGACAGTTCCTACGAGCAGTACTCC.

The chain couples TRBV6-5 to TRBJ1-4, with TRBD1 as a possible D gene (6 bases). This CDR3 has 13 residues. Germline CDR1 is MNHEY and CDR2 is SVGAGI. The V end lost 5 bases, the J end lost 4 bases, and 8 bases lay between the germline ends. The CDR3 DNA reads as TGTGCCAGCAGTCCGGACAGTAATGAAAAACTGTTTTTT. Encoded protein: CASSPDSNEKLFF.

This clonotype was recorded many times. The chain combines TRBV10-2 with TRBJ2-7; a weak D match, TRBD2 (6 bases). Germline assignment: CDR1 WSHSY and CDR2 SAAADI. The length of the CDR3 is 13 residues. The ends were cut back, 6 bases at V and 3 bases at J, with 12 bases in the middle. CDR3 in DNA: TGCGCCAGCAGGGCGGGACCCCACTACGAGCAGTACTTC. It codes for CASRAGPHYEQYF.

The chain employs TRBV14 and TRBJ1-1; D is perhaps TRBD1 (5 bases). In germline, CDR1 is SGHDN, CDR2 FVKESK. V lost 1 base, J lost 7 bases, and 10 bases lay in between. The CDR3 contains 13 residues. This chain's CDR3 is CASSQGGTFEAFF. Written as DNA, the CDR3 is TGTGCCAGCAGCCAAGGAGGGACGTTTGAAGCTTTCTTT.

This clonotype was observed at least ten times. CDR3 sequence (DNA): TGCAGTGCTACGTTCCCAGGGGGTCTTTCGGGAGAGCAGTACTTC. Protein product: CSATFPGGLSGEQYF. The chain employs TRBV20-1 and TRBJ2-7; 7 nucleotides align to TRBD1. The germline gives CDR1 DFQATT, CDR2 SNEGSKA (reference sequence). CDR3 length equals 15 residues. The junction had 16 bases not matched to a gene; V was cut back by 4 bases and J by 7 bases.

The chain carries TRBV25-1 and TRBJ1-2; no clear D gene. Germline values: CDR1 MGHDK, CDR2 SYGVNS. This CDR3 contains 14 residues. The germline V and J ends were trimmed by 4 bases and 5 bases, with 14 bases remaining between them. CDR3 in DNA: TGTGCCAGCAGTGTTCCGGGCCAGGATTATGGCTACACCTTC. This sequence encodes CASSVPGQDYGYTF.